Each of the 27 T cell receptor beta chains below was sequenced from the same sample in a study of T cells in localized non-small cell lung cancer. The assay was immunoSEQ multiplex PCR, and TCRdb's table has in-frame clones only and misses some. Here the sample spans some 41,000 clones, approximately 80% being singletons. This specimen was PBMCs, taken before any cancer treatment. Receptors were obtained from a man between 40 and 75 years old with stage II lung adenocarcinoma.

This clone was seen only a few times. This chain uses TRBV18 with TRBJ2-5; 11 nucleotides align to TRBD2. Trimming took 6 bases from V and 4 from J; bases not matched to a gene: 4. The CDR3 length is 14 residues. Per germline, CDR1 KGHSH and CDR2 LQKENI. The DNA for the CDR3 is TGTGCCAGCTCTAGCGGGAGGGCCCGAGAGACCCAGTACTTC. Its translation is CASSSGRARETQYF.

The J gene is TRBJ2-6, the V gene TRBV27, with D perhaps TRBD1 or TRBD2 (6 bases each). The CDR3 spans 16 residues. V was trimmed by 3 bases and J by 0 bases, leaving 9 bases between them. CDR1 is MNHEY, CDR2 SMNVEV, per germline (reference sequence). The CDR3 nucleotides are TGTGCCAGCAGTTTGAGGGGGGTCTCTGGGGCCAACGTCCTGACTTTC. This encodes CASSLRGVSGANVLTF. Complete variable domain (other parts from reference TRBV27 and TRBJ2-6): EAQVTQNPRYLITVTGKKLTVTCSQNMNHEYMSWYRQDPGLGLRQIYYSMNVEVTDKGDVPEGYKVSRKEKRNFPLILESPSPNQTSLYFCASSLRGVSGANVLTFGAGSRLTVL.

In the case of this clone: The junction does not match germline at one end; this may be a read error. The V call is TRBV5-4, the J call TRBJ1-2; the D gene is possibly TRBD1 (6 bases). This CDR3 has 15 amino acids. Looked up from germline, CDR1 is SGHNT and CDR2 is YYREEE (reference sequence). The CDR3: CVSSFNRGQGGDYTF. CDR3 nucleotide sequence: TGTGTCAGCAGCTTTAACCGGGGACAAGGAGGAGACTACACCTTC.

The V and J genes are TRBV6-6 and TRBJ2-2; D gene ambiguous. V was clipped by 6 bases and J by 2 bases, with 13 bases between them. CDR1 MNHNY and CDR2 SVGAGI come from the germline V gene (reference sequence). CDR3 length equals 15 residues. This CDR3 is CASRTQVKNTGELFF. Written as DNA, the CDR3 is TGTGCCAGCAGAACCCAGGTTAAAAACACCGGGGAGCTGTTTTTT.

The V call is TRBV7-8, the J call TRBJ1-2, with 9 positions matching TRBD1. Germline CDR1 reads SGHVS; CDR2 reads FQNEAQ. Trimming at V came to 3 bases and at J to 4 bases, leaving 6 bases not matched to a gene. The length of the CDR3 is 15 residues. CDR3 residues: CASSLDRGGVYGYTF. DNA of the CDR3: TGTGCCAGCAGCTTGGACAGGGGTGGCGTCTATGGCTACACCTTC. Full variable domain (rest looked up from reference TRBV7-8 and TRBJ1-2): GAGVSQSPRYKVAKRGQDVALRCDPISGHVSLFWYQQALGQGPEFLTYFQNEAQLDKSGLPSDRFFAERPEGSVSTLKIQRTQQEDSAVYLCASSLDRGGVYGYTFGSGTRLTVV.

This chain uses TRBV19 with TRBJ2-5; possibly TRBD1 or TRBD2 for D (5 bases each). CDR3 length equals 15 residues. Trimming removed 3 bases at V and 5 bases at J, with 16 bases between. Per germline, CDR1 LNHDA and CDR2 SQIVND (reference sequence). The DNA of the CDR3 is TGTGCCAGTAGTATGGGACCGACTCGAGCGGAGACCCAGTACTTC. It encodes CASSMGPTRAETQYF.

V and J are TRBV19 and TRBJ2-2; tentatively, D is TRBD1 (5 bases). Looked up from germline, CDR1 is LNHDA and CDR2 is SQIVND (reference sequence). This CDR3 has 13 amino acids. V lost 4 bases to trimming and J lost 6 bases, with 9 bases between them. The CDR3 region has the DNA TGTGCCAGTAGTACGGACACTCCCGGGGAGCTGTTTTTT. This encodes CASSTDTPGELFF.

This clone has just a few counts. The V gene is TRBV12-5, the J gene TRBJ2-3; tentatively, D is TRBD2 (5 bases). CDR3 size: 18 residues. Trimming left V 0 bases short and J 0 bases short, with 16 bases between. Germline-derived CDR1 and CDR2 are LGHNT and FRNRAP. The CDR3: CASGLVKDGLTSTDTQYF. The CDR3 nucleotides read TGTGCTAGTGGTTTGGTAAAGGATGGACTCACCAGCACAGATACGCAGTATTTT.

The chain has TRBV11-2 and TRBJ2-3; D not certain. CDR1 is SGHAT and CDR2 is FQNNGV in the germline V gene. The CDR3 contains 15 residues. Trimming cost V 4 bases and J 6 bases, with 17 bases left between them. The CDR3 DNA reads as TGTGCCAGCAGCTATAGAGTCTCTAAACGGGATACGCAGTATTTT. Its translation: CASSYRVSKRDTQYF.

The V gene is TRBV5-1, the J gene TRBJ2-1; 12 positions agree with TRBD2. The CDR3 covers 14 residues. Germline V CDR1 and CDR2: SGHRS, YFSETQ. J was trimmed by 9 bases and V by 4 bases; bases with no gene match: 5. CDR3 loop: CASSASGGAPEQFF. The CDR3 DNA reads as TGCGCCAGCAGCGCTAGCGGGGGGGCACCTGAGCAGTTCTTC.

The chain employs TRBV9 and TRBJ2-5; D is unclear. This CDR3 contains 14 residues. Trimming cost V 1 base and J 5 bases, with 12 bases left between them. Germline CDR1 SGDLS, CDR2 YYNGEE. The CDR3 here is CASSVQGFQETQYF. Here the CDR3 DNA reads TGTGCCAGCAGCGTACAAGGGTTTCAGGAGACCCAGTACTTC.

CDR3 nucleotide sequence: TGTGCCAGCAGCGTAGTCTTGGGGGCTGAAGCTTTCTTT. It specifies CASSVVLGAEAFF. V gene TRBV9 combines with J gene TRBJ1-1; D perhaps matches TRBD1 (5 bases). The ends were cut back, 0 bases at V and 6 bases at J, with 9 bases in the middle. This CDR3 has 13 residues. Germline-derived CDR1 and CDR2 are SGDLS and YYNGEE.

The V call is TRBV5-1, the J call TRBJ2-5; a possible D gene is TRBD1 (5 bases). Trimming stripped 0 bases from V and 3 bases from J, with 9 bases between. This CDR3 spans 14 amino acids. The germline gives CDR1 SGHRS, CDR2 YFSETQ. The CDR3 sequence is CASSLGQPEETQYF. The DNA for the CDR3 is TGCGCCAGCAGCTTGGGACAGCCGGAAGAGACCCAGTACTTC.

This sequence joins TRBV6-4 and TRBJ2-1; the D gene could be TRBD1 or TRBD2 (6 bases each). The germline V gene has CDR1 MRHNA and CDR2 SNTAGT. CDR3 length: 15 amino acids. Trimming pared 2 bases from V and 8 bases from J, leaving 16 bases between. The CDR3 nucleotides are TGTGCCAGCAGTGACGTCTGGGGGGCCATTGATGAGCAGTTCTTC. This sequence encodes CASSDVWGAIDEQFF.

V and J are TRBV6-1 and TRBJ2-7; 7 bases are a match to TRBD1. Germline lookup yields CDR1 MNHNS and CDR2 SASEGT. Trimming took 6 bases from V and 3 from J; bases not matched to a gene: 5. The CDR3 spans 13 residues. The CDR3 DNA is TGTGCCAGCAGAGTGACAGGGTTCTACGAGCAGTACTTC. Residues: CASRVTGFYEQYF.

The table lists this clone with a count of one. The rearrangement uses TRBV6-4 and TRBJ2-1; 7 bases fit TRBD2. The CDR3 has 16 amino acids. J was trimmed by 2 bases and V by 2 bases; bases with no gene match: 6. CDR1 is MRHNA and CDR2 is SNTAGT in the germline V gene. CDR3 in amino acids: CASSDGTGGPYNEQFF. The CDR3 DNA follows: TGTGCCAGCAGTGACGGCACGGGAGGCCCCTACAATGAGCAGTTCTTC.

This clone was observed once. The chain employs TRBV5-1 and TRBJ2-5; no firm D call. The ends were cut back, 0 bases at V and 2 bases at J, with 11 bases in the middle. CDR3 length equals 15 residues. Per the germline V gene, CDR1 is SGHRS and CDR2 is YFSETQ. CDR3 residues: CASSLALSQQETQYF. The CDR3 nucleotides read TGCGCCAGCAGCTTGGCCCTCTCACAGCAAGAGACCCAGTACTTC.

V usage is TRBV5-6 and J usage is TRBJ2-5, with D maybe TRBD2 (5 bases). V gave up 2 bases and J gave up 7 bases, with 12 bases separating them. CDR3 size: 13 residues. The germline V gene encodes CDR1 SGHDT and CDR2 YYEEEE. CDR3 protein: CASSFSSLRTQYF. CDR3 DNA: TGTGCCAGCAGCTTTTCTAGCCTTAGGACCCAGTACTTC.

The chain recombines TRBV10-3 with TRBJ2-7; 11 nucleotides line up with TRBD1. The CDR3 loop spans 18 amino acids. V shed 1 base and J 5 bases; nucleotides not matched to a gene: 13. Germline V gene data show CDR1 as ENHRY and CDR2 as SYGVKD. The CDR3 region has the DNA TGTGCCATCAGTGAGTTAAGGGGGACAGGGGGAACCGGGAACGAGCAGTACTTC. Amino acids: CAISELRGTGGTGNEQYF.

The rearrangement links TRBV6-5 to TRBJ2-7; 11 bases are a match to TRBD1. CDR3 size: 14 residues. The V and J ends lost 7 bases and 3 bases, in that order; junction bases with no gene match: 5. The V gene's germline CDR1 is MNHEY and CDR2 SVGAGI. The CDR3 protein is CASTEGQGGYEQYF. The CDR3 nucleotides read TGTGCCAGCACCGAGGGACAGGGGGGCTACGAGCAGTACTTC.

The chain has TRBV14 and TRBJ1-4; D may be TRBD1 (6 bases). The germline gives CDR1 SGHDN, CDR2 FVKESK. The CDR3 is 17 amino acids. V was cut by 4 bases and J by 7 bases, with 22 bases left in between. The chain's CDR3 is CASSPRGEGIKCEKLFF. CDR3 in DNA: TGTGCCAGCAGCCCAAGGGGGGAGGGTATCAAGTGTGAAAAACTGTTTTTT.

This clone was counted a few times. J is TRBJ2-1 and V is TRBV7-2; D may be TRBD1 (6 bases). This CDR3 is built from 15 residues. Germline CDR1 SGHTA, CDR2 FQGNSA. Trimming took 5 bases from V and 6 from J, leaving 17 bases between them. The CDR3 nucleotides read TGTGCCAGCAGCCTACTGGGGGCGTCGCTCAATGAGCAGTTCTTC. It is translated as CASSLLGASLNEQFF. Looking up the rest from reference TRBV7-2 and TRBJ2-1 gives the full variable domain: GAGVSQSPSNKVTEKGKDVELRCDPISGHTALYWYRQSLGQGLEFLIYFQGNSAPDKSGLPSDRFSAERTGGSVSTLTIQRTQQEDSAVYLCASSLLGASLNEQFFGPGTRLTVL.

The genes are TRBV30 and TRBJ2-1; 15 bases line up with TRBD2. V shed 4 bases and J 7 bases; nucleotides not matched to a gene: 5. There are 15 residues in the CDR3. Germline CDR1 is GTSNPN and CDR2 is SVGIG (reference sequence). CDR3 protein: CAWTMGTSGGNEQFF. The CDR3 DNA follows: TGTGCCTGGACAATGGGGACTAGCGGGGGGAATGAGCAGTTCTTC.

This clone was seen only a few times. The germline gene is not matched at one end of the junction; a read error may be the cause. The gene calls are TRBV10-3 and TRBJ2-3; TRBD2 matches at 14 bases. This CDR3 contains 14 residues. The germline CDR1 and CDR2 sequences are ENHRY and SYGVKD. The CDR3 loop is CAIGTSGSRDTQYF. The CDR3, as DNA: TGTGCCATCGGGACTAGCGGGAGCAGAGATACGCAGTATTTT.

CDR3 sequence reads: CASSLAPVPTYEQYF. The CDR3 DNA sequence: TGTGCCAGCAGCCTCGCCCCCGTGCCCACCTACGAGCAGTACTTC. The rearrangement joins TRBV11-2 to TRBJ2-7; no clear D. Germline V gives CDR1 SGHAT, CDR2 FQNNGV. Trimming left V 5 bases short and J 2 bases short, with 16 bases between. This CDR3 has 15 residues.

V and J are TRBV15 and TRBJ2-1; either TRBD1 or TRBD2 may supply D (5 bases each). Germline V gene lookup returns CDR1 LNHNV and CDR2 YYDKDF (reference sequence). This CDR3 has 14 amino acids. V lost 0 bases, J lost 5 bases, and 8 bases lay in between. The CDR3 coding sequence is TGTGCCACCAGCAGAGATGGGGGTAACAATGAGCAGTTCTTC. It encodes CATSRDGGNNEQFF.

V is TRBV6-1 and J is TRBJ1-1, with 7 bases fitting TRBD1. In germline, CDR1 is MNHNS, CDR2 SASEGT. CDR3 length: 15 amino acids. J gave up 0 bases and V 3 bases, and 4 bases lay outside the gene matches. The CDR3 bases are TGTGCCAGCAGTGACCTGACAGGGATGAACACTGAAGCTTTCTTT. Protein: CASSDLTGMNTEAFF.